This T cell receptor (beta chain) was captured by sequencing in a study of shared clonotypes between healthy human individuals. Notes on the study in general: Naive subsets tended to show greater estimated richness than memory subsets.

With 4 bases removed from V and 5 bases from J, the gap between germline ends came to 8 bases. The CDR3 consists of 13 residues. Per germline, CDR1 KGHSH and CDR2 LQKENI. Genomic DNA of every subset was divided equally among multiple immunoSEQ plates. Sequencing used immunoSEQ multiplex PCR; TCRdb keeps in-frame clones, though not all of them. The sample shows millions of clones, 85% to 95% of them seen only once. Regarding this clone: Its target is unknown.

This clonotype was sampled from a man aged 18 to 35 in good health. The gene calls are TRBV18 and TRBJ2-2; D is ambiguous. Input material: naive CD4+ T cells sorted from blood. The subset: CD45RA+ positively selected. The CDR3 is CASSLQETGELFF. The DNA of the CDR3 is TGTGCCAGCTCACTTCAGGAAACCGGGGAGCTGTTTTTT.